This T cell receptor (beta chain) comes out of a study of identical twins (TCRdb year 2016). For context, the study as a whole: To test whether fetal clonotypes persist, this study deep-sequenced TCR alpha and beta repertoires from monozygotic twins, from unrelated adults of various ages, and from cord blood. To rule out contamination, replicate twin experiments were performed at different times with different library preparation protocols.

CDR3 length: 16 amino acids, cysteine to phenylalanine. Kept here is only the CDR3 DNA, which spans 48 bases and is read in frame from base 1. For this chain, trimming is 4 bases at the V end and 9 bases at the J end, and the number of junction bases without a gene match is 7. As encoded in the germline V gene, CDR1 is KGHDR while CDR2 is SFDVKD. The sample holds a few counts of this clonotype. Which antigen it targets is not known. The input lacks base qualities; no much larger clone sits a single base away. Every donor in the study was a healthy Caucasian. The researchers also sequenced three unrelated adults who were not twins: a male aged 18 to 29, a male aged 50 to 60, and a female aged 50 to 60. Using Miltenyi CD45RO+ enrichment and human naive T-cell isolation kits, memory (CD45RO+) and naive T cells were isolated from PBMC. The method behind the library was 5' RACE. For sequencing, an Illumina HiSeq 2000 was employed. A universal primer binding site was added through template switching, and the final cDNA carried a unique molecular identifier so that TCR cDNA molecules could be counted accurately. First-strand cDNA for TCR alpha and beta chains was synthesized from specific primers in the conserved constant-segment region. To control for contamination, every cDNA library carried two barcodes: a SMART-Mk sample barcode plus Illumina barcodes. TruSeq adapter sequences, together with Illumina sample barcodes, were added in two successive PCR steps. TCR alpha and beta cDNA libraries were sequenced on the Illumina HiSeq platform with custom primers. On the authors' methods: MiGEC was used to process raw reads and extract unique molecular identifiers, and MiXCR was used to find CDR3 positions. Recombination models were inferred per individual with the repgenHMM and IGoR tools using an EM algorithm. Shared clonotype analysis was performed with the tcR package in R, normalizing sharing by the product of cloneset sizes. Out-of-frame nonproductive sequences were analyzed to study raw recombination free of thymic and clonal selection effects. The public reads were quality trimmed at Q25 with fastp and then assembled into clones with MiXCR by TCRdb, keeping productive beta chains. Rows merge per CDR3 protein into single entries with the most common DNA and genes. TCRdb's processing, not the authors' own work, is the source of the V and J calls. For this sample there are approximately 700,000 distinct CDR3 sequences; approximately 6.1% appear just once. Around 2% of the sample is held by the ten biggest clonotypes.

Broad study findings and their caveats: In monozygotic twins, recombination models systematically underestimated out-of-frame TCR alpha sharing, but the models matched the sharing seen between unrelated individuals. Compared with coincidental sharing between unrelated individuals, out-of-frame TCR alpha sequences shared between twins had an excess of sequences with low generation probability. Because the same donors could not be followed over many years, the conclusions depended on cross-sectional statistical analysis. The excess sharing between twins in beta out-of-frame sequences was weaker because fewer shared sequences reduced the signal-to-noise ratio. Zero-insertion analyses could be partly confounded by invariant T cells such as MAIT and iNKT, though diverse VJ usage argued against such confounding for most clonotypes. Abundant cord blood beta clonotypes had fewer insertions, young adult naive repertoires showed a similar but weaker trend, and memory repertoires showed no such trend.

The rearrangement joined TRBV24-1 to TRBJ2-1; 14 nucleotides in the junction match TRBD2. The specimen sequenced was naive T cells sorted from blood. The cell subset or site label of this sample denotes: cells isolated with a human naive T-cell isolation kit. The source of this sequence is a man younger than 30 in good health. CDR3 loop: CATSDPGLAGVGEQFF. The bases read TGTGCCACCAGTGACCCGGGACTAGCGGGAGTGGGTGAGCAGTTCTTC.